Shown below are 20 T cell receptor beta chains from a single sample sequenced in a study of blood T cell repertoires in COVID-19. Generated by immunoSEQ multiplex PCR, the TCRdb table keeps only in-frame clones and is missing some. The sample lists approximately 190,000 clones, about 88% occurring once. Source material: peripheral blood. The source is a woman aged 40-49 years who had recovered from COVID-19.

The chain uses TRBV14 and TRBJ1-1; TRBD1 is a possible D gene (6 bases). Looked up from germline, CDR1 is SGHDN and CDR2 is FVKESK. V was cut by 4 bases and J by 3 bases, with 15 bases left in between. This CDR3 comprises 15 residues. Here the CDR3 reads CASSPEQGRDTEAFF. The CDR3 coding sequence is TGTGCCAGCAGCCCGGAACAGGGTCGAGACACTGAAGCTTTCTTT. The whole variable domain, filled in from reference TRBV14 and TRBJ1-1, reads EAGVTQFPSHSVIEKGQTVTLRCDPISGHDNLYWYRRVMGKEIKFLLHFVKESKQDESGMPNNRFLAERTGGTYSTLKVQPAELEDSGVYFCASSPEQGRDTEAFFGQGTRLTVV.

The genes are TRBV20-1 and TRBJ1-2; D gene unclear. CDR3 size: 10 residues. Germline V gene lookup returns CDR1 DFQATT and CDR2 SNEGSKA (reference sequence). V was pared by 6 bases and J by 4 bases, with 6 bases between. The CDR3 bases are TGCAGTGCCCTAGTCTATGGCTACACCTTC. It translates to CSALVYGYTF.

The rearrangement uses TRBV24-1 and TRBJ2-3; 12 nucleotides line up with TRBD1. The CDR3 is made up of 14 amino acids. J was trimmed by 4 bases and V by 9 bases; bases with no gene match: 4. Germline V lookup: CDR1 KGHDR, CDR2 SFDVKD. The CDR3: CATEGQGAPDTQYF. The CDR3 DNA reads TGTGCCACCGAGGGACAGGGGGCCCCAGATACGCAGTATTTT.

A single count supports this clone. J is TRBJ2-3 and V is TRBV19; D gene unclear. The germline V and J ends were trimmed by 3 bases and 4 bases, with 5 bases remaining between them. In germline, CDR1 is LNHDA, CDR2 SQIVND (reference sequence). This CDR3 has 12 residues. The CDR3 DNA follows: TGTGCCAGTAGTATGGGCGCAGATACGCAGTATTTT. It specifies CASSMGADTQYF. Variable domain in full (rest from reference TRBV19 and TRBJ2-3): DGGITQSPKYLFRKEGQNVTLSCEQNLNHDAMYWYRQDPGQGLRLIYYSQIVNDFQKGDIAEGYSVSREKKESFPLTVTSAQKNPTAFYLCASSMGADTQYFGPGTRLTVL.

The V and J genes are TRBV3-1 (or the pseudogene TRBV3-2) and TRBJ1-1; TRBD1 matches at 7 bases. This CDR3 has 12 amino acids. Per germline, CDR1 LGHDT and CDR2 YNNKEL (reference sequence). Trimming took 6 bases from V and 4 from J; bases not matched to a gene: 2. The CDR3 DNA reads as TGTGCCAGCAGGGGGACAGCCACTGAAGCTTTCTTT. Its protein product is CASRGTATEAFF.

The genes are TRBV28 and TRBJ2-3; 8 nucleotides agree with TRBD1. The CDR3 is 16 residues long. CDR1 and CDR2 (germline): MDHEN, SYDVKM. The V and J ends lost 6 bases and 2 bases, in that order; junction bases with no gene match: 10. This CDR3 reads CASRKTGEKYTDTQYF. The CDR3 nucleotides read TGTGCCAGCAGAAAGACAGGGGAAAAGTACACAGATACGCAGTATTTT.

This CDR3 reads CASSLGQGSSEQYF. CDR3 bases: TGTGCCAGCAGCTTAGGACAGGGTTCGTCCGAGCAGTACTTC. The V gene is TRBV7-9, the J gene TRBJ2-7; 7 bases fit TRBD1. The germline gives CDR1 SEHNR, CDR2 FQNEAQ (reference sequence). V gave up 1 base and J gave up 6 bases; unmatched junction bases: 6. This CDR3 has 14 amino acids.

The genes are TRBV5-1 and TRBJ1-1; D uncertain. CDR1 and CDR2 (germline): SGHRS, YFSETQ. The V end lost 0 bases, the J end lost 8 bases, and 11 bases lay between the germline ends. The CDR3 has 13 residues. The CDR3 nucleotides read TGCGCCAGCAGCTTGGCCTCTCCGGAGGAAGCTTTCTTT. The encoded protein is CASSLASPEEAFF.

The CDR3 reads CASSLGGDQGETQYF. CDR3 nucleotides: TGCGCCAGCAGCTTGGGAGGGGACCAGGGGGAGACCCAGTACTTC. The V and J genes are TRBV5-1 and TRBJ2-5, with D possibly TRBD1 on 6 matching bases. Per germline, CDR1 SGHRS and CDR2 YFSETQ. V dropped 0 bases and J dropped 5 bases, with 14 bases sitting between them. This CDR3 has 15 residues.

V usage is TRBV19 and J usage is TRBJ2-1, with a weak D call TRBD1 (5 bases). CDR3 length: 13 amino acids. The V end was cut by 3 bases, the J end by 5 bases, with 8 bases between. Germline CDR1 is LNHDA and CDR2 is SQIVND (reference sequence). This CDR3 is CASSISRDNEQFF. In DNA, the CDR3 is TGTGCCAGTAGTATCTCCAGGGACAATGAGCAGTTCTTC.

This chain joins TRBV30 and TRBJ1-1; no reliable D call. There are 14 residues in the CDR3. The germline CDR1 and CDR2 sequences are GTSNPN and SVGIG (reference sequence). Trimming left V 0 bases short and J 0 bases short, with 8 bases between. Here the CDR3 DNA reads TGTGCCTGGAGTGTAACAGTCATGAACACTGAAGCTTTCTTT. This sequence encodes CAWSVTVMNTEAFF.

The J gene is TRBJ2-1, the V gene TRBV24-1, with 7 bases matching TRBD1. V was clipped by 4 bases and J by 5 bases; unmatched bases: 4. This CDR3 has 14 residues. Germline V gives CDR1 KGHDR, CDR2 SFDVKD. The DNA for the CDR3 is TGTGCCACCAGTGACCATGACAGGGACAATGAGCAGTTCTTC. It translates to CATSDHDRDNEQFF.

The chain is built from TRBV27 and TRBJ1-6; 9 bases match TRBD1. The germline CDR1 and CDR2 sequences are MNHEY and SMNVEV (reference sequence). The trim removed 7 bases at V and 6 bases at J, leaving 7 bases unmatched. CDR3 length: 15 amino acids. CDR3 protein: CASTRTGVGNSPLHF. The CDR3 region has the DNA TGTGCCAGCACCCGGACAGGGGTCGGTAATTCACCCCTCCACTTT.

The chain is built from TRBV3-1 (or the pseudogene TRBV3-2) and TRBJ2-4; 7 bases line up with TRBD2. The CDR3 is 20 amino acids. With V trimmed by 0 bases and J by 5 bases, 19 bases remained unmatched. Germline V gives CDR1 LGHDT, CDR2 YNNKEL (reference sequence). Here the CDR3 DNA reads TGTGCCAGCAGCCAAGATCGGAGACCCAGGCCCTCGAGCGGGGAAAACATTCAGTACTTC. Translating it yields CASSQDRRPRPSSGENIQYF.

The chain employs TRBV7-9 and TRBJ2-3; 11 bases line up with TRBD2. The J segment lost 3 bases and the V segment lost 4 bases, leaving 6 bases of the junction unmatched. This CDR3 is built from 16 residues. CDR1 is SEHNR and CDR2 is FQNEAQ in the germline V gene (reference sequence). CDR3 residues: CASSSTSGRRTDTQYF. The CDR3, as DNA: TGTGCCAGCAGCTCAACTAGCGGGAGAAGGACAGATACGCAGTATTTT.

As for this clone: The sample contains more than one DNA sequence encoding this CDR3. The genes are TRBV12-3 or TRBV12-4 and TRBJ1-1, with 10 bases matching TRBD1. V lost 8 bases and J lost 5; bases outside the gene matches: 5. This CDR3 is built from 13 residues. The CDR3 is CASGTGEGTEAFF. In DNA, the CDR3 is TGTGCCAGCGGGACAGGGGAGGGGACTGAAGCTTTCTTT.

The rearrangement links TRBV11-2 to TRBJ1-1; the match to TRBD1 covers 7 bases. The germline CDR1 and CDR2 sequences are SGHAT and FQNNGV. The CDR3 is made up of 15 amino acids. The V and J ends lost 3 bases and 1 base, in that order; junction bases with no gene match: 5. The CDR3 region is CASSFNGDRNTEAFF. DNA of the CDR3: TGTGCCAGCAGCTTCAACGGGGACAGGAACACTGAAGCTTTCTTT. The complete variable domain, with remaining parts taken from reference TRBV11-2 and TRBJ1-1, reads EAGVAQSPRYKIIEKRQSVAFWCNPISGHATLYWYQQILGQGPKLLIQFQNNGVVDDSQLPKDRFSAERLKGVDSTLKIQPAKLEDSAVYLCASSFNGDRNTEAFFGQGTRLTVV.

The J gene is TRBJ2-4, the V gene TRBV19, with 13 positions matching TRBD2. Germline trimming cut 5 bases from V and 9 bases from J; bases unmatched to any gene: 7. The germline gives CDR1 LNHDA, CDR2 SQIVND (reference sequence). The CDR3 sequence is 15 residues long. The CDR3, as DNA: TGTGCCAGTAGTTTACTAGCGGGAGGGCCCGGCATTCAGTACTTC. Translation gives CASSLLAGGPGIQYF. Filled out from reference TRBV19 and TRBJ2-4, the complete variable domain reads DGGITQSPKYLFRKEGQNVTLSCEQNLNHDAMYWYRQDPGQGLRLIYYSQIVNDFQKGDIAEGYSVSREKKESFPLTVTSAQKNPTAFYLCASSLLAGGPGIQYFGAGTRLSVL.

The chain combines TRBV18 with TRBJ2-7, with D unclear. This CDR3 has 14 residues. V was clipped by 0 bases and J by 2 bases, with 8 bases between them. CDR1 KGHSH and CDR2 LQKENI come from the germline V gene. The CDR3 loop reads CASSPPHRAYEQYF. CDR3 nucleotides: TGTGCCAGCTCACCACCGCACAGAGCCTACGAGCAGTACTTC.

The chain's CDR3 is CASSSSGTGKSSYEQYF. The CDR3, as DNA: TGTGCCAGCAGCTCCTCCGGGACAGGGAAGAGCTCCTACGAGCAGTACTTC. This rearrangement joins TRBV13 to TRBJ2-7; TRBD1 agrees at 9 bases. The germline V gene encodes CDR1 PRHDT and CDR2 FYEKMQ (reference sequence). This CDR3 contains 17 residues. With V trimmed by 4 bases and J by 0 bases, 10 bases remained unmatched. The full variable domain, with the rest looked up from reference TRBV13 and TRBJ2-7, is AAGVIQSPRHLIKEKRETATLKCYPIPRHDTVYWYQQGPGQDPQFLISFYEKMQSDKGSIPDRFSAQQFSDYHSELNMSSLELGDSALYFCASSSSGTGKSSYEQYFGPGTRLTVT.